This T cell receptor beta chain was recorded in a study of T cell responses to AZD1222 COVID-19 vaccine. Points on this clone: Its antigen is as yet unknown.

The assay was immunoSEQ multiplex PCR, and TCRdb's table has in-frame clones only and misses some. The profile shows around 50,000 clones, about 80% of them singletons. Germline V gene data show CDR1 as LNHDA and CDR2 as SQIVND (reference sequence). Trimming left V 7 bases short and J 6 bases short, with 15 bases between. This CDR3 is built from 13 residues. Study results and caveats: Receipt of two AZD1222 doses was followed by a rise in Spike-specific TCR breadth and depth.

The receptor was derived from an adult in good health. V and J are TRBV19 and TRBJ1-1, with D perhaps matching TRBD1 (5 bases). Sequenced here: peripheral blood, sampled on day 0 of AZD1222 vaccination. CDR3: CASTLRGFSEAFF. The CDR3 nucleotides read TGTGCCAGTACCCTACGGGGGTTTTCTGAAGCTTTCTTT.